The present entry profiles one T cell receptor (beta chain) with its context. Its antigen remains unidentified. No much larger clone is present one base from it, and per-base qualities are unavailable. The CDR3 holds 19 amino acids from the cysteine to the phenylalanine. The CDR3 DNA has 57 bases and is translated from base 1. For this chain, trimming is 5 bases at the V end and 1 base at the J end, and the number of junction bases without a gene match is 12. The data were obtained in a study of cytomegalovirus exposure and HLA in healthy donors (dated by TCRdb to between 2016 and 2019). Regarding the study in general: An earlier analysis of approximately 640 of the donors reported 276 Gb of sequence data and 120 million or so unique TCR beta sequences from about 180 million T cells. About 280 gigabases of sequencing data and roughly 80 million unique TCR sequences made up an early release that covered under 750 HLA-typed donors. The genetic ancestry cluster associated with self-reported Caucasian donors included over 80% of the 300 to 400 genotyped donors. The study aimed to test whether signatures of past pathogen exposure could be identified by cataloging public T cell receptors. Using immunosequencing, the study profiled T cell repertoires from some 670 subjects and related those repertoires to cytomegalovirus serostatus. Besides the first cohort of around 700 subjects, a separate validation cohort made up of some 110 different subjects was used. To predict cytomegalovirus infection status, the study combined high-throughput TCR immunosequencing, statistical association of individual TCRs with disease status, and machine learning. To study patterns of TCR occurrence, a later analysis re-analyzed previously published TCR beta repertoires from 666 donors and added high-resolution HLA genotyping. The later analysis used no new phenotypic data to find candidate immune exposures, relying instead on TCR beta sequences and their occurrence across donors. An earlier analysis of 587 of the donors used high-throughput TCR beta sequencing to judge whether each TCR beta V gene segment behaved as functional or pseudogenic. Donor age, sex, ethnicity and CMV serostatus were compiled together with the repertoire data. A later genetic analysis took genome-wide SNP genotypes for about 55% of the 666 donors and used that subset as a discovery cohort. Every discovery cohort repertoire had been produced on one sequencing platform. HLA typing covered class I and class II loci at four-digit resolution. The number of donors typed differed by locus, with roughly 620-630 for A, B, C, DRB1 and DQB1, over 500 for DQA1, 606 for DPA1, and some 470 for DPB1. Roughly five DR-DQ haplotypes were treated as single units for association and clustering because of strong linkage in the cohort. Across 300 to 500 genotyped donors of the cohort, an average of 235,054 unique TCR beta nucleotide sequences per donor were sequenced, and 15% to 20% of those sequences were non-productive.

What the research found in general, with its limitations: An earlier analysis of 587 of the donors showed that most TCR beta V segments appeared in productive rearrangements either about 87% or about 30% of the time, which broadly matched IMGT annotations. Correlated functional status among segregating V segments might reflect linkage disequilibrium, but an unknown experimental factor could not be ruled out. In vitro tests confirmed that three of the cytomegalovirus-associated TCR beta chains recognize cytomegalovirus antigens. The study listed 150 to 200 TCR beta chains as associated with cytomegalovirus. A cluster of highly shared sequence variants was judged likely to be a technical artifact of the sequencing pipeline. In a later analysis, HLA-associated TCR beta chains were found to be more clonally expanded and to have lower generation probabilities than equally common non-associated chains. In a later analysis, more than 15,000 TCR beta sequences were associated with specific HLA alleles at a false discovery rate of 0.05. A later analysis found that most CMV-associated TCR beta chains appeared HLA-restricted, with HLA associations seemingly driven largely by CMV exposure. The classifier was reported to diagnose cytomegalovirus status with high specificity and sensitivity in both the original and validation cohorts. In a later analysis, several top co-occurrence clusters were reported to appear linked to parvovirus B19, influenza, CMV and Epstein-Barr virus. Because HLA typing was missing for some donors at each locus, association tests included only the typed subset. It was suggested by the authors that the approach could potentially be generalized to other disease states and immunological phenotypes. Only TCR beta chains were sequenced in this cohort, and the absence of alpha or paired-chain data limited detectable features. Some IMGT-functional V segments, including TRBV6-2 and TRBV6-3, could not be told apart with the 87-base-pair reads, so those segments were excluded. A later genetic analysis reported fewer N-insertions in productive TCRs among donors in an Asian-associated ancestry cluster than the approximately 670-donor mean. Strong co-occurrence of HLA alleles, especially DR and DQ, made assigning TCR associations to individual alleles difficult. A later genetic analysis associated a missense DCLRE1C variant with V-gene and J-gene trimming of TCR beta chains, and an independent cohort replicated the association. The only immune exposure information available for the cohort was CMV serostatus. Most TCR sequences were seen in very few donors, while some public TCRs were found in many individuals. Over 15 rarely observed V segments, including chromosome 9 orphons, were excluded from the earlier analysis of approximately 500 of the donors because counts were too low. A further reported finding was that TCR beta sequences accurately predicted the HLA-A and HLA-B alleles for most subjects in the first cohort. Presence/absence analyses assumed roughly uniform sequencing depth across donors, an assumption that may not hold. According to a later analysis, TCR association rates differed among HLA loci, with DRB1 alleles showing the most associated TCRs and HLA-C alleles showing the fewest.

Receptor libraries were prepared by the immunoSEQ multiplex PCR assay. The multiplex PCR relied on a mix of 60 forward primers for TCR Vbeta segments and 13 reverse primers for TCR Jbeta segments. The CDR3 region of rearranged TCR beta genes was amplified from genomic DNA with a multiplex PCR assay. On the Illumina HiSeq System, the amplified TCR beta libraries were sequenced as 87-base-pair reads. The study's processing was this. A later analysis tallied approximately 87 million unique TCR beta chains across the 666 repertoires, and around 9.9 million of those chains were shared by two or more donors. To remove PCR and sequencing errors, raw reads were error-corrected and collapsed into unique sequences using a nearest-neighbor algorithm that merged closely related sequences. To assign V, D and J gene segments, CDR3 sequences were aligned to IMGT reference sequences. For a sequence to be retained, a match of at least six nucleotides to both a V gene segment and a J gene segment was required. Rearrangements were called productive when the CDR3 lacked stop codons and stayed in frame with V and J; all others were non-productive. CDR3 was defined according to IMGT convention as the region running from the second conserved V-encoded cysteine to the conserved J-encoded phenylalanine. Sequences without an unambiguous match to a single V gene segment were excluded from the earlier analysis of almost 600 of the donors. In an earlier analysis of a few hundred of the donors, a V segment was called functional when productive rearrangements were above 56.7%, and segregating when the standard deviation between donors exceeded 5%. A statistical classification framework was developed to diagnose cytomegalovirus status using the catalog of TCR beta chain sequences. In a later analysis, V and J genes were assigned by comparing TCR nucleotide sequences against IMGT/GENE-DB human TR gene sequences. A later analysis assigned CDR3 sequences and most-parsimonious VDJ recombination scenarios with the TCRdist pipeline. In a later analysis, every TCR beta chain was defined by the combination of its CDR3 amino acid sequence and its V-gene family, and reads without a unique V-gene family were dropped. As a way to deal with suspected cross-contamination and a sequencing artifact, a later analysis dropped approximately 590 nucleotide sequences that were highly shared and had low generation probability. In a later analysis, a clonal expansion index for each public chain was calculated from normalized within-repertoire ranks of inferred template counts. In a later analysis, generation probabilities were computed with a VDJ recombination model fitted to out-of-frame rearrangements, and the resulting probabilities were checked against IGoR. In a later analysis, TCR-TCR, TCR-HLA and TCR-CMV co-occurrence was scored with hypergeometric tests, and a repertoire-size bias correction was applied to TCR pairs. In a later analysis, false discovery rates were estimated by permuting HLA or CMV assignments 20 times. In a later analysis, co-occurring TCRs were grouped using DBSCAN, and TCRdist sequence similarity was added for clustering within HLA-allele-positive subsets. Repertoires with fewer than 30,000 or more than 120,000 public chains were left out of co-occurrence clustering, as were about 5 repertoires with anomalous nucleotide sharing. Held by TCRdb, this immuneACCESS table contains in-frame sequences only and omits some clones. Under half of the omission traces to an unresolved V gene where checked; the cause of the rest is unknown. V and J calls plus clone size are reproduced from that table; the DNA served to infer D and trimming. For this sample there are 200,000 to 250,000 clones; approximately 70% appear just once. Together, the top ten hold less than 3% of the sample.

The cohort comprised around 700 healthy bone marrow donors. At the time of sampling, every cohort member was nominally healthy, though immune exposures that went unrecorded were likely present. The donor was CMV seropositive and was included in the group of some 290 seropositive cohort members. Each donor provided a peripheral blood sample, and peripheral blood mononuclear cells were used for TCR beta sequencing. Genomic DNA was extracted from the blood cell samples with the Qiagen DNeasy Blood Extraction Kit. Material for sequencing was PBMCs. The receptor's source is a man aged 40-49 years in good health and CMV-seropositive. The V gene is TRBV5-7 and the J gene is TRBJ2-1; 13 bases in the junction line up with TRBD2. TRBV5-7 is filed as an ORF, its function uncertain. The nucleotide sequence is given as TGTGCCAGCAGTTGGAAACTAGCGGGGGGGATAAATTCCTACAATGAGCAGTTCTTC. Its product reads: CASSWKLAGGINSYNEQFF.